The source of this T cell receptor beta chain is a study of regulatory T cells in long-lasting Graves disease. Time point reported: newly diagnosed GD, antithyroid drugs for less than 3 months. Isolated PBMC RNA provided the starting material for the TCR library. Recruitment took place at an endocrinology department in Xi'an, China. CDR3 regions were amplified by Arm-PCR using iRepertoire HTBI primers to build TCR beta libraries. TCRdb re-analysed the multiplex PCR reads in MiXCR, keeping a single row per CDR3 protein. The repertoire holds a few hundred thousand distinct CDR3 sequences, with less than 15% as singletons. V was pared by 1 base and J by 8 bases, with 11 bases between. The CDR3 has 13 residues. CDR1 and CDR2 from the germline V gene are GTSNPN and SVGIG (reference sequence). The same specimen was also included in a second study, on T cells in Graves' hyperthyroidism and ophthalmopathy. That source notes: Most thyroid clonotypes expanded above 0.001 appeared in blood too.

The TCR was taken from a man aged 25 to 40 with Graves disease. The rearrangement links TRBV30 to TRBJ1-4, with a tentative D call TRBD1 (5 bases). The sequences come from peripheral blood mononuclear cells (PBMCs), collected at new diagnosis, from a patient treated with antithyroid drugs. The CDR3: CAWSEGTLEKLFF. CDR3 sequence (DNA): TGTGCCTGGAGTGAGGGGACTCTCGAAAAACTGTTTTTT.